These 2 T cell receptor beta chains originate from one sample sequenced in a study of T-cell memory formation after mild COVID-19. TCRdb redid the calling of the 5' RACE reads with MiXCR, one entry per CDR3 protein. Of 450,000 to 700,000 distinct CDR3 sequences listed, about 20% are singletons. Sequencing was done on a sample of PBMCs or a T cell subset sorted from them (not recorded which). The receptors derive from an adult woman who had mild COVID-19 (a few samples of this study predate the infection). Cell type and time point are not known.

This clonotype was seen more than once but under ten times. The rearrangement joins TRBV5-5 to TRBJ2-2; D call uncertain. Germline V CDR1 and CDR2: SGHKS, YYEKEE (reference sequence). The ends were cut back, 3 bases at V and 3 bases at J, with 15 bases in the middle. The CDR3 totals 16 residues. CDR3: CASSSGADRHTGELFF. DNA of the CDR3: TGTGCCAGCAGCTCTGGTGCGGATAGGCACACCGGGGAGCTGTTTTTT.

This clonotype turned up a few times. The chain uses TRBV20-1 and TRBJ2-2; 12 nucleotides align to TRBD2. With V trimmed by 2 bases and J by 6 bases, 13 bases remained unmatched. This CDR3 spans 18 amino acids. The germline gives CDR1 DFQATT, CDR2 SNEGSKA (reference sequence). In nucleotides, the CDR3 is TGCAGTGCTAGAAGGCGGCTAGCGGGAGGGGTAGGCTCCGGGGAGCTGTTTTTT. Translated, it gives CSARRRLAGGVGSGELFF.